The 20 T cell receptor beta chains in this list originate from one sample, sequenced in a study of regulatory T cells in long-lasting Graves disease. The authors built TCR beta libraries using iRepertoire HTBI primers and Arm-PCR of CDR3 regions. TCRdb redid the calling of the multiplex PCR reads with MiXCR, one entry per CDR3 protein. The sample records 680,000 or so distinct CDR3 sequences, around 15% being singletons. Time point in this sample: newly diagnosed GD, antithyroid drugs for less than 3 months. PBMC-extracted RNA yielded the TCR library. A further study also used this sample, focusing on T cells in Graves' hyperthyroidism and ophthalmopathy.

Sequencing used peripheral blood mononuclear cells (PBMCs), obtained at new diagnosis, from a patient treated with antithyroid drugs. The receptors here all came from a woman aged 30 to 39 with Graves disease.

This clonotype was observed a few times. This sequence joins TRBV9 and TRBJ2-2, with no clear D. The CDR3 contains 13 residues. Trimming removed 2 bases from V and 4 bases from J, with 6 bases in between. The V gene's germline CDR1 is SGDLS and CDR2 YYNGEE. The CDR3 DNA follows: TGTGCCAGCAGCGTCGAATTCACCGGGGAGCTGTTTTTT. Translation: CASSVEFTGELFF.

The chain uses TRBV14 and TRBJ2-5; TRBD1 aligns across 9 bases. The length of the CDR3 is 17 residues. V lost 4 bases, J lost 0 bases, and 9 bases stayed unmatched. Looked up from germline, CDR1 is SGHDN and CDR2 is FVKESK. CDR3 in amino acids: CASSLTLGTGHQETQYF. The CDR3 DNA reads TGTGCCAGCAGCCTTACCCTCGGGACAGGGCACCAAGAGACCCAGTACTTC. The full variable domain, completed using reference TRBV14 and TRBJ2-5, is EAGVTQFPSHSVIEKGQTVTLRCDPISGHDNLYWYRRVMGKEIKFLLHFVKESKQDESGMPNNRFLAERTGGTYSTLKVQPAELEDSGVYFCASSLTLGTGHQETQYFGPGTRLLVL.

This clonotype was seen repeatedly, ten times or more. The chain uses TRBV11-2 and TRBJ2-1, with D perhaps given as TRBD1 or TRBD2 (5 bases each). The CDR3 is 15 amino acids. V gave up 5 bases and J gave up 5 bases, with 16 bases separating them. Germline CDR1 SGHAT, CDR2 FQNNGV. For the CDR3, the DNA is TGTGCCAGCAGCCTAGGGACGTATGCTGACAATGAGCAGTTCTTC. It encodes CASSLGTYADNEQFF.

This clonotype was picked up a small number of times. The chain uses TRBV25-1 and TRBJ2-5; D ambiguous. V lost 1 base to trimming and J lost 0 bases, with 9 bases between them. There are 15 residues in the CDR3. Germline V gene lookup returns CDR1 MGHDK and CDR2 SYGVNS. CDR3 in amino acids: CASSESYRYQETQYF. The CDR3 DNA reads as TGTGCCAGCAGTGAATCTTACCGGTACCAAGAGACCCAGTACTTC.

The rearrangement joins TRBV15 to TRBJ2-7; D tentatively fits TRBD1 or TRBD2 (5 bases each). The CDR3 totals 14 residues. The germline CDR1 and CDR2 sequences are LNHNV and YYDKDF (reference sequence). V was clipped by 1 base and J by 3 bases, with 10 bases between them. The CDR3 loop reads CATSRVGASYEQYF. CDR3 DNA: TGTGCCACCAGCAGAGTCGGGGCCAGCTACGAGCAGTACTTC.

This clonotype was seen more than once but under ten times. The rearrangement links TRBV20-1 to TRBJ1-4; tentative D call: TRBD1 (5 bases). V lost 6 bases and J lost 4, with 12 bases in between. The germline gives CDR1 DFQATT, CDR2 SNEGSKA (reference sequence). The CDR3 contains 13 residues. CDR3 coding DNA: TGCAGTGCCCTCCGGACAAGTAATGAAAAACTGTTTTTT. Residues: CSALRTSNEKLFF.

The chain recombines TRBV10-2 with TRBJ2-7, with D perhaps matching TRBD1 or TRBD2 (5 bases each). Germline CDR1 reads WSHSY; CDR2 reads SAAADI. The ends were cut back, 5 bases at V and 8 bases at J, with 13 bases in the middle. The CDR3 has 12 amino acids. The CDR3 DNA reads TGCGCCAGCAGTTTAACCGGGACCCAGCAGTACTTC. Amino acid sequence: CASSLTGTQQYF.

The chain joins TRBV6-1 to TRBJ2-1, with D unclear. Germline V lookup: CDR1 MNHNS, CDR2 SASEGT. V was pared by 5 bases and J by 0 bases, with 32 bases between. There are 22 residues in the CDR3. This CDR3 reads CASSQYSPVVTKQIGSYNEQFF. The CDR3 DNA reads TGTGCCAGCAGTCAATATAGTCCGGTGGTGACCAAACAAATCGGCTCCTACAATGAGCAGTTCTTC.

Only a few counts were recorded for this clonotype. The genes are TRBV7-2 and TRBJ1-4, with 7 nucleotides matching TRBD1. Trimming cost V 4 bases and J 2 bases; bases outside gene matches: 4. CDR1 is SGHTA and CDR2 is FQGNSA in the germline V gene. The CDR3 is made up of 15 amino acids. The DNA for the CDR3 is TGTGCCAGCAGCTCACAGGGGTCTACTAATGAAAAACTGTTTTTT. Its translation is CASSSQGSTNEKLFF.

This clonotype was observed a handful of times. CDR3 in DNA: TGTGCCAGCAGTGTTACAACAGGGGGGGGCACAGATACGCAGTATTTT. Translation gives CASSVTTGGGTDTQYF. The chain employs TRBV27 and TRBJ2-3; TRBD1 might be the D (8 bases). V lost 5 bases, J lost 1 base, and 16 bases lay in between. From germline, CDR1 is MNHEY and CDR2 SMNVEV (reference sequence). The CDR3 contains 16 residues.

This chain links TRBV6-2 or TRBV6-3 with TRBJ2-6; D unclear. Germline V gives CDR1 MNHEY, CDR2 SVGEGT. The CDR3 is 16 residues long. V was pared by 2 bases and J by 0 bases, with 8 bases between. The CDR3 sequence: CASSYTFISGANVLTF. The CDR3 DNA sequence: TGTGCCAGCAGTTACACCTTCATCTCTGGGGCCAACGTCCTGACTTTC.

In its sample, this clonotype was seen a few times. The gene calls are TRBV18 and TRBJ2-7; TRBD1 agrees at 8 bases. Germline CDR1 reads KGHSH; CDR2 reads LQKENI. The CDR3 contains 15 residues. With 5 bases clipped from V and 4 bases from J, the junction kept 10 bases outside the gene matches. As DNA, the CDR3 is TGTGCCAGCTCATCGTCAGGGGGCCCCCTTTACGAGCAGTACTTC. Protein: CASSSSGGPLYEQYF.

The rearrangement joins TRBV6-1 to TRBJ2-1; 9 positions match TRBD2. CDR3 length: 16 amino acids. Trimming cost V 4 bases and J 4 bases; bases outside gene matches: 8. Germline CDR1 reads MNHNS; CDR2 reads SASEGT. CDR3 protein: CASSAEGLAGYNEQFF. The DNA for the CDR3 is TGTGCCAGCAGTGCCGAGGGACTAGCAGGGTACAATGAGCAGTTCTTC.

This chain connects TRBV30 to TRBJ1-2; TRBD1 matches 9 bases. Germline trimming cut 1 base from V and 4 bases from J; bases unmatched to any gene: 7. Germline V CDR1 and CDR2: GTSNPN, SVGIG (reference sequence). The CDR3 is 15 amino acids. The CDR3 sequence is CAWSGRWTGAYGYTF. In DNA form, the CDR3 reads TGTGCCTGGAGTGGGCGGTGGACAGGGGCCTATGGCTACACCTTC.

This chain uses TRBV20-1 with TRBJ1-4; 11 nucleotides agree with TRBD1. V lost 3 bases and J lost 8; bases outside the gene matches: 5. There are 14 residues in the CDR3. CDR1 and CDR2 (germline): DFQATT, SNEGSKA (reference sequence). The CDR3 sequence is CSASGQGAGEKLFF. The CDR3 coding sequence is TGCAGTGCTAGTGGACAGGGGGCCGGGGAAAAACTGTTTTTT.

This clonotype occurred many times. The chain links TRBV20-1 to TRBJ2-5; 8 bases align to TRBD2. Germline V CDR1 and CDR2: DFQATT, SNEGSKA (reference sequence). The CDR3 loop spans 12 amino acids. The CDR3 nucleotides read TGCGGTCCCGCGGGAGGACAGGAGACCCAGTACTTC. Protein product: CGPAGGQETQYF.

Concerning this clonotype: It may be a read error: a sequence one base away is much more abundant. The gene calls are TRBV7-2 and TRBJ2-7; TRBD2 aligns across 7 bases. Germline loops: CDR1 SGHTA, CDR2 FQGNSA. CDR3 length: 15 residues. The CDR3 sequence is CASSLGTSDSYKQYF. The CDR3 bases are TGTGCCAGCAGCTTAGGAACTAGCGACTCCTACAAGCAGTACTTC.

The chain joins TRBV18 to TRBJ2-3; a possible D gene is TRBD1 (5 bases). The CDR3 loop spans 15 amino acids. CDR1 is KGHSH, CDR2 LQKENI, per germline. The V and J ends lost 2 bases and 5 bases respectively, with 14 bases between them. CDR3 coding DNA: TGTGCCAGCTCACCAATAACAGGCGGTGAAGATACGCAGTATTTT. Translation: CASSPITGGEDTQYF.

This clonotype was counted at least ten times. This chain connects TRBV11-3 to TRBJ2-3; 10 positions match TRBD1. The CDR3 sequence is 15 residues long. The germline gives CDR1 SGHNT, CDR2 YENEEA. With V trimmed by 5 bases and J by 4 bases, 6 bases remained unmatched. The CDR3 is CASSPGQGISDTQYF. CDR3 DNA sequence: TGTGCCAGCAGCCCGGGACAGGGGATTTCAGATACGCAGTATTTT. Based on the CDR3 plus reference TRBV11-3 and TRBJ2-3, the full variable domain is EAGVVQSPRYKIIEKKQPVAFWCNPISGHNTLYWYLQNLGQGPELLIRYENEEAVDDSQLPKDRFSAERLKGVDSTLKIQPAELGDSAVYLCASSPGQGISDTQYFGPGTRLTVL.

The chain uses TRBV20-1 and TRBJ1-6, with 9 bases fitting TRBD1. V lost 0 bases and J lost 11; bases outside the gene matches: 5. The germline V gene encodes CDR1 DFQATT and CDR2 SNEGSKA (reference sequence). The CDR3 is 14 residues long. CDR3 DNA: TGCAGTGCTAGAGATGGACAGGGGAACCCACCCCTCCACTTT. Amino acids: CSARDGQGNPPLHF.